A selection of T cell receptor beta chains follows, all from one sample in a study of CD8 T cells in ankylosing spondylitis. TCRdb reanalysed the 5' RACE reads using MiXCR and keeps one entry per CDR3 protein. The table lists about 360,000 distinct CDR3 sequences, about 20% of them singletons. Source material: blood, either unsorted or a sorted T cell fraction (not recorded which). All receptors derive from a male donor with ankylosing spondylitis or in good health (not recorded which). Each CDR3 is given with its conserved first and last residue. The D gene is left open where the match is weak. Not all rows give a size; the values are once, few, many and, for expanded clones, a class.

D	size	V	J	CDR3	DNA
.	.	TRBV27	TRBJ2-1	CASSSGGNMGEQFF	TGTGCCAGCAGTTCAGGTGGGAATATGGGTGAGCAGTTCTTC
TRBD1	.	TRBV9	TRBJ1-6	CASSGDRGLNSPLHF	TGTGCCAGCAGCGGGGACAGGGGGCTTAATTCACCCCTCCACTTT
TRBD1	.	TRBV4-1	TRBJ2-1	CASSQRTGKGVNNEQFF	TGCGCCAGCAGCCAACGGACAGGGAAGGGGGTTAACAATGAGCAGTTCTTC
TRBD1	few	TRBV20-1	TRBJ2-1	CSARAQGVGSFF	TGCAGTGCTAGAGCCCAGGGGGTCGGGTCGTTCTTC
TRBD2	.	TRBV7-2	TRBJ2-1	CASSSRGGYNEQFF	TGTGCCAGCAGCTCACGGGGGGGGTACAATGAGCAGTTCTTC
.	.	TRBV24-1	TRBJ2-1	CATSDVTGQSSEQFF	TGTGCCACCAGTGATGTAACGGGGCAGTCAAGTGAGCAGTTCTTC
.	.	TRBV15	TRBJ2-1	CATSRDVLAAGHNEQFF	TGTGCCACCAGCAGAGATGTTTTGGCGGCGGGCCACAATGAGCAGTTCTTC
TRBD1	.	TRBV12-3/TRBV12-4	TRBJ1-1	CASSSGTEEAFF	TGTGCCAGCAGTTCCGGGACAGAGGAAGCTTTCTTT
.	.	TRBV2	TRBJ2-1	CASSRDFLYNEQFF	TGTGCCAGCAGCCGGGACTTCCTATACAATGAGCAGTTCTTC
.	.	TRBV3-1	TRBJ2-3	CASSPNRDPITDTQYF	TGTGCCAGCAGCCCGAACAGGGATCCCATCACAGATACGCAGTATTTT
TRBD1	few	TRBV5-1	TRBJ2-7	CASKLGQDYSYEQYF	TGCGCCAGCAAACTGGGACAGGACTACTCCTACGAGCAGTACTTC
TRBD2	.	TRBV29-1	TRBJ2-2	CSVEGARGDTGELFF	TGCAGCGTTGAAGGCGCGCGGGGGGACACCGGGGAGCTGTTTTTT
.	.	TRBV2	TRBJ2-7	CASSVSGGDYEQYF	TGTGCCAGCAGTGTTTCCGGGGGCGACTACGAGCAGTACTTC
TRBD1	few	TRBV4-1	TRBJ2-7	CASSQFWGQGPYEQYF	TGCGCCAGCAGCCAATTTTGGGGACAGGGACCCTACGAGCAGTACTTC
.	.	TRBV7-9	TRBJ2-3	CASNRDLGTDTQYF	TGTGCCAGCAATAGGGACTTAGGGACAGATACGCAGTATTTT
TRBD2	.	TRBV24-1	TRBJ2-3	CATSDLLAGTDTQYF	TGTGCCACCAGTGATTTGCTAGCGGGCACAGATACGCAGTATTTT
.	few	TRBV7-9	TRBJ2-7	CASSLGQDDEQYF	TGTGCCAGCAGCTTGGGCCAGGACGACGAGCAGTACTTC
TRBD1	few	TRBV7-9	TRBJ2-5	CASSLAPGGEYF	TGTGCCAGCAGCTTAGCCCCAGGGGGAGAGTACTTC
.	.	TRBV20-1	TRBJ2-7	CSARGGDLLPYEQYF	TGCAGTGCTAGAGGTGGGGACCTTTTACCCTACGAGCAGTACTTC
.	few	TRBV5-8	TRBJ2-7	CASSLDGGMNF	TGTGCCAGCAGCTTGGATGGGGGGATGAACTTC
.	.	TRBV12-3/TRBV12-4	TRBJ2-2	CASQGPLGELFF	TGTGCCAGCCAGGGACCTCTCGGGGAGCTGTTTTTT
.	few	TRBV10-2	TRBJ1-4	CASSESPLQLFF	TGCGCCAGCAGTGAGTCGCCGCTCCAACTGTTTTTT
.	few	TRBV27	TRBJ1-4	CASSPLAGNEKLFF	TGTGCCAGCAGTCCCCTGGCAGGGAATGAAAAACTGTTTTTT
.	many	TRBV12-3/TRBV12-4	TRBJ2-1	CASRTYNEQFF	TGTGCCAGCAGAACGTACAATGAGCAGTTCTTC
.	few	TRBV12-3/TRBV12-4	TRBJ1-1	CASSFGGPRTEAFF	TGTGCCAGCAGTTTTGGGGGGCCGAGGACTGAAGCTTTCTTT
TRBD1	few	TRBV11-2	TRBJ2-5	CATRDRGGETQYF	TGTGCCACCCGGGACAGGGGAGGAGAGACCCAGTACTTC
.	few	TRBV27	TRBJ2-6	CASSFTSSGANVLTF	TGTGCCAGCAGTTTCACGAGCTCTGGGGCCAACGTCCTGACTTTC
.	few	TRBV15	TRBJ2-6	CATSRERPSSGANVLTF	TGTGCCACCAGCAGAGAAAGGCCCAGCTCTGGGGCCAACGTCCTGACTTTC
.	.	TRBV29-1	TRBJ1-4	CSVEEGNEKLFF	TGCAGCGTTGAAGAAGGGAATGAAAAACTGTTTTTT
TRBD2	.	TRBV29-1	TRBJ2-7	CSVDLGGGTYEQYF	TGCAGCGTTGATTTGGGGGGGGGAACCTACGAGCAGTACTTC
.	.	TRBV11-2	TRBJ1-1	CASSWAGSLSEAFF	TGTGCCAGCAGCTGGGCAGGGAGCCTAAGTGAAGCTTTCTTT
TRBD2	few	TRBV5-1	TRBJ2-7	CASSPGLAGELYEQYF	TGCGCCAGCAGCCCAGGACTAGCGGGGGAACTCTACGAGCAGTACTTC
TRBD2	.	TRBV6-1	TRBJ2-5	CASSEASGGVETQYF	TGTGCCAGCAGTGAGGCTAGCGGGGGGGTTGAGACCCAGTACTTC
.	few	TRBV13	TRBJ2-1	CASSPQGSAYNEQFF	TGTGCCAGCAGCCCGCAGGGTAGCGCCTACAATGAGCAGTTCTTC
.	few	TRBV9	TRBJ2-7	CASSPAAGQEQYF	TGTGCCAGCAGCCCCGCAGCAGGGCAAGAGCAGTACTTC
.	.	TRBV5-6	TRBJ2-1	CASSREAYNEQFF	TGTGCCAGCAGCCGTGAGGCCTACAATGAGCAGTTCTTC
.	.	TRBV2	TRBJ2-5	CASTYLLRETQYF	TGTGCCAGCACCTACCTATTACGGGAGACCCAGTACTTC
.	many	TRBV20-1	TRBJ2-2	CSERRDFTGELFF	TGCAGTGAACGAAGGGACTTTACCGGGGAGCTGTTTTTT
TRBD1	medium-sized	TRBV5-5	TRBJ2-1	CASSSYRGPSSYNEQFF	TGTGCCAGCAGCTCATACAGGGGTCCAAGCTCCTACAATGAGCAGTTCTTC
TRBD1	.	TRBV27	TRBJ2-2	CASSLEAGGTGELFF	TGTGCCAGCAGTCTCGAGGCAGGGGGCACCGGGGAGCTGTTTTTT
TRBD1	few	TRBV7-2	TRBJ2-1	CASSPGGDWANEQFF	TGTGCCAGCAGCCCAGGGGGCGACTGGGCCAATGAGCAGTTCTTC
.	few	TRBV20-1	TRBJ2-1	CSAISKEQRWDEQFF	TGCAGTGCCATCTCCAAGGAACAAAGGTGGGATGAGCAGTTCTTC
.	.	TRBV1	TRBJ1-2	CDGGNYGYTF	TGCGACGGGGGAAACTATGGCTACACCTTC
TRBD2	.	TRBV7-9	TRBJ2-1	CASSKSSGGAYNEQFF	TGTGCCAGCAGCAAGTCTAGCGGGGGGGCCTACAATGAGCAGTTCTTC
.	few	TRBV12-3/TRBV12-4	TRBJ1-2	CASSLVGRGVDGYTF	TGTGCCAGCAGTTTAGTGGGCAGGGGAGTGGATGGCTACACCTTC
.	few	TRBV28	TRBJ2-1	CASSSRTAISYNEQFF	TGTGCCAGCAGTTCGAGGACAGCCATCTCCTACAATGAGCAGTTCTTC
TRBD1	.	TRBV6-2/TRBV6-3	TRBJ2-7	CASSYAGGAPYEQYF	TGTGCCAGCAGTTACGCAGGGGGCGCCCCCTACGAGCAGTACTTC
.	.	TRBV7-9	TRBJ2-7	CASSLVPTYEQYF	TGTGCCAGCAGCTTAGTACCGACCTACGAGCAGTACTTC
.	.	TRBV19	TRBJ2-7	CASSIFAGPYEQYF	TGTGCCAGTAGTATTTTTGCGGGCCCCTACGAGCAGTACTTC
.	.	TRBV7-6	TRBJ2-7	CASSGGGAATYEQYF	TGTGCCAGCAGTGGGGGGGGGGCCGCAACCTACGAGCAGTACTTC
.	.	TRBV12-3/TRBV12-4	TRBJ2-2	CASSPGRTGELFF	TGTGCCAGCAGTCCCGGCCGCACCGGGGAGCTGTTTTTT